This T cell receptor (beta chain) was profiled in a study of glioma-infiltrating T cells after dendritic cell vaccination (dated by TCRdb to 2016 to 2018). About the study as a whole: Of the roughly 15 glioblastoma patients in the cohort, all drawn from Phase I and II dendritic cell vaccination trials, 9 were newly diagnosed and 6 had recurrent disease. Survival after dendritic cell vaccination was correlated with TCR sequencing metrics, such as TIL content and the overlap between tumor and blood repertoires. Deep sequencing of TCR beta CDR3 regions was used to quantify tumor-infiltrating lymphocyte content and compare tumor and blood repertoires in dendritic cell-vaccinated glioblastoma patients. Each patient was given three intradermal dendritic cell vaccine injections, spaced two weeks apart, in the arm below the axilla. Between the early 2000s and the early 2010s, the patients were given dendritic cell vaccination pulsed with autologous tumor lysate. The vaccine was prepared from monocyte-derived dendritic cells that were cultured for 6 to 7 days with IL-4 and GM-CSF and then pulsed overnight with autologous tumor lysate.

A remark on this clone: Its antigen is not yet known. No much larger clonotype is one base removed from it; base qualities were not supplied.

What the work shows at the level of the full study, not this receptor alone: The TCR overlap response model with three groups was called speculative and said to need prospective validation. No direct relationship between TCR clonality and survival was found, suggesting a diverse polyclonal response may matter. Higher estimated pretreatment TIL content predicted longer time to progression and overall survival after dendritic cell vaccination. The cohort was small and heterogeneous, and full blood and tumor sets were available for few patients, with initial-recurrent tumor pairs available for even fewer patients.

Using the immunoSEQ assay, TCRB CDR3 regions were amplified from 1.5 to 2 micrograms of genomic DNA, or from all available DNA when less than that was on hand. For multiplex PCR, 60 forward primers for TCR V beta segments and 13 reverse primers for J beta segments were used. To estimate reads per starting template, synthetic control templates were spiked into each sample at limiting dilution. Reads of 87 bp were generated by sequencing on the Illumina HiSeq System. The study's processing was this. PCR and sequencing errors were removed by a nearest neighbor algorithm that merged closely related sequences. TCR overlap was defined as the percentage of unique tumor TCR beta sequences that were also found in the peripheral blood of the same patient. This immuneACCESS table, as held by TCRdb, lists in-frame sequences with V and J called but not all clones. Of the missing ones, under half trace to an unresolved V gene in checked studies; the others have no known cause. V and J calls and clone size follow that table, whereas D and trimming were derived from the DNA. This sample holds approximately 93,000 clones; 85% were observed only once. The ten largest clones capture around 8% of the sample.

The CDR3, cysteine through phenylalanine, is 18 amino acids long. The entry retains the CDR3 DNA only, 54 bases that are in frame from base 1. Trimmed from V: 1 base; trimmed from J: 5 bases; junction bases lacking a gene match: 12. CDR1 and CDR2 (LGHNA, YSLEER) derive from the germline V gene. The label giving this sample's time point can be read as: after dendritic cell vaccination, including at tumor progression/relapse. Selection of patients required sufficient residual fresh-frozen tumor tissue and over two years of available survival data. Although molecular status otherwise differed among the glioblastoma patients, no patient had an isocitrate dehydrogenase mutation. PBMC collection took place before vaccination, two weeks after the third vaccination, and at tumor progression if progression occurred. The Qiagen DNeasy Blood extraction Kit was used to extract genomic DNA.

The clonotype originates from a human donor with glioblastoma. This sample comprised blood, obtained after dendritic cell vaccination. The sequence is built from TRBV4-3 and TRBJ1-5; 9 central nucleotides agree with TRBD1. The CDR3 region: CASSQVPPGQGTDQPQHF. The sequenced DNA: TGCGCCAGCAGCCAAGTCCCCCCGGGACAGGGCACGGATCAGCCCCAGCATTTT.